The TCR beta chain described here comes from a study of blood T cell repertoires in COVID-19. About the research overall: From T cells, B-cell-depleted T cells, or PBMCs came the material, which was cDNA or gDNA.

V lost 0 bases and J lost 4; bases outside the gene matches: 8. The length of the CDR3 is 16 residues. Germline CDR1 is MNHEY and CDR2 is SVGAGI. Study processing details: Using reference gene primer amplification, nucleated cell counts were estimated. TCRdb's copy holds only in-frame clones and misses some; the assay was immunoSEQ multiplex PCR. The DNA gave D and trimming, while V, J and clone size come from that table. In the table there are 130,000 to 150,000 clones, about 88% of which are singletons. Sequenced sample: peripheral blood. The chain employs TRBV6-5 and TRBJ1-1; the match to TRBD1 covers 7 bases. This TCR derives from a human donor in a cohort sampled during active COVID-19. As DNA, the CDR3 is TGTGCCAGCAGTTACTCGACAGGGAGGAGGGTCACTGAAGCTTTCTTT. Translation: CASSYSTGRRVTEAFF.